The 25 T cell receptor beta chains presented below share a single source sample, sequenced in a study of chemoradiotherapy in HPV16-positive cancers. Clones were read by immunoSEQ multiplex PCR, and TCRdb kept only the in-frame ones, dropping some. Among roughly 40,000 clones listed, 76% were seen once. Sequenced material: blood, taken from a patient who underwent chemoradiotherapy. These receptors came from a human donor with HPV-associated anogenital cancer.

The chain uses TRBV5-1 and TRBJ2-3; 9 nucleotides align to TRBD2. CDR3 length: 15 residues. The germline V gene has CDR1 SGHRS and CDR2 YFSETQ. V gave up 5 bases and J gave up 0 bases; unmatched junction bases: 4. The CDR3 nucleotides are TGCGCCAGCAGTCCCGCGGGGGGGAGCACAGATACGCAGTATTTT. This gives the protein CASSPAGGSTDTQYF.

This chain connects TRBV18 to TRBJ2-3; 7 bases align to TRBD1. The CDR3 is made up of 14 amino acids. The germline V gene has CDR1 KGHSH and CDR2 LQKENI. Losses at the gene ends were 3 bases for V and 3 bases for J; bases not matched to a gene: 3. CDR3 sequence (DNA): TGTGCCAGCTCACCTTGGGACAGAACAGATACGCAGTATTTT. Amino acids: CASSPWDRTDTQYF.

V usage is TRBV12-5 and J usage is TRBJ1-5; perhaps TRBD1 as D (6 bases). CDR3 length: 18 residues. The V gene's germline CDR1 is LGHNT and CDR2 FRNRAP. V gave up 5 bases and J gave up 0 bases, with 20 bases separating them. This CDR3 reads CASGPSSGRGVSNQPQHF. Written as DNA, the CDR3 is TGTGCTAGTGGTCCCTCTTCGGGGAGGGGGGTTAGCAATCAGCCCCAGCATTTT.

This rearrangement joins TRBV19 to TRBJ1-1, with D unresolved. Trimming took off 8 bases at V and 2 bases at J, with 15 bases between the two ends. CDR3 length: 14 amino acids. The germline V gene encodes CDR1 LNHDA and CDR2 SQIVND (reference sequence). The CDR3 reads CASSSKVGNTEAFF. The DNA for the CDR3 is TGTGCCAGTTCGTCGAAGGTCGGAAACACTGAAGCTTTCTTT.

The chain combines TRBV6-1 with TRBJ1-1; unclear D gene. The CDR3 runs to 14 residues. V was shortened by 7 bases and J by 0 bases, with 12 bases between the two germline ends. The germline gives CDR1 MNHNS, CDR2 SASEGT. In nucleotides, the CDR3 is TGTGCCAGCAATCGAGACGGGATGAACACTGAAGCTTTCTTT. This codes for CASNRDGMNTEAFF.

The J gene is TRBJ2-2, the V gene TRBV18; 8 bases match TRBD1. The length of the CDR3 is 15 residues. V was pared by 4 bases and J by 3 bases, with 4 bases of the junction left unmatched. Per germline, CDR1 KGHSH and CDR2 LQKENI. The CDR3 region is CASSLNRGDTGELFF. DNA of the CDR3: TGTGCCAGCTCACTCAACAGGGGGGACACCGGGGAGCTGTTTTTT.

To note about this clone: Other nucleotide sequences in the sample specify the same CDR3. The chain uses TRBV7-2 and TRBJ2-7; D is possibly TRBD1 or TRBD2 (5 bases each). Germline-derived CDR1 and CDR2 are SGHTA and FQGNSA. The CDR3 is made up of 14 amino acids. The germline V and J ends were trimmed by 3 bases and 2 bases, with 11 bases remaining between them. In DNA form, the CDR3 reads TGTGCCAGCAGCTTTGGGACGGCAACCTACGAGCAGTACTTC. As protein: CASSFGTATYEQYF.

This sequence joins TRBV28 and TRBJ1-1; unclear D gene. Germline V lookup: CDR1 MDHEN, CDR2 SYDVKM. V shed 8 bases and J shed 0 bases, with 13 bases lying between them. The CDR3 length is 14 residues. CDR3 residues: CASLAQRLNTEAFF. The CDR3 DNA reads as TGTGCCAGCTTGGCCCAGCGCTTGAACACTGAAGCTTTCTTT.

This clone occurred a few times. The chain has TRBV6-5 and TRBJ1-5, with D unresolved. The V and J ends lost 5 bases and 2 bases respectively, with 13 bases between them. The CDR3 totals 15 residues. Germline V gives CDR1 MNHEY, CDR2 SVGAGI. This chain's CDR3 is CASSRTPDGNQPQHF. As DNA, the CDR3 is TGTGCCAGCAGTCGGACTCCAGATGGCAATCAGCCCCAGCATTTT.

This rearrangement joins TRBV7-2 to TRBJ1-1, with TRBD1 identical over 7 bases. The CDR3 loop spans 14 amino acids. The V gene's germline CDR1 is SGHTA and CDR2 FQGNSA. V gave up 6 bases and J gave up 3 bases; unmatched junction bases: 7. The CDR3 is CASSPFGQDTEAFF. The CDR3 bases are TGTGCCAGCAGTCCCTTCGGACAGGACACTGAAGCTTTCTTT. Drawing the rest from reference TRBV7-2 and TRBJ1-1, the complete variable domain is GAGVSQSPSNKVTEKGKDVELRCDPISGHTALYWYRQSLGQGLEFLIYFQGNSAPDKSGLPSDRFSAERTGGSVSTLTIQRTQQEDSAVYLCASSPFGQDTEAFFGQGTRLTVV.

J is TRBJ1-2 and V is TRBV15, with D unresolved. Trimming took 0 bases from V and 4 from J, leaving 6 bases between them. The CDR3 length is 13 residues. The germline gives CDR1 LNHNV, CDR2 YYDKDF (reference sequence). CDR3 amino acids: CATSRDPSYGYTF. In DNA form, the CDR3 reads TGTGCCACCAGCAGAGATCCCAGCTATGGCTACACCTTC.

V and J are TRBV7-2 and TRBJ2-5, with D maybe TRBD2 (6 bases). There are 15 residues in the CDR3. Germline V CDR1 and CDR2: SGHTA, FQGNSA. Trimming left V 1 base short and J 3 bases short, with 12 bases between. The CDR3 DNA is TGTGCCAGCAGCTTAGTCGTTGGGGGGAAAGAGACCCAGTACTTC. It specifies CASSLVVGGKETQYF.

This clone turned up a few times. The chain combines TRBV6-5 with TRBJ1-6; D gene unclear. The V end was cut by 7 bases, the J end by 0 bases, with 4 bases between. Germline V lookup: CDR1 MNHEY, CDR2 SVGAGI. The CDR3 consists of 13 residues. CDR3 DNA sequence: TGTGCCAGCAAGAGCTCCTATAATTCACCCCTCCACTTT. Translation: CASKSSYNSPLHF.

The chain recombines TRBV30 with TRBJ1-4; TRBD1 matches at 10 bases. With 5 bases clipped from V and 0 bases from J, the junction kept 0 bases outside the gene matches. Germline V CDR1 and CDR2: GTSNPN, SVGIG (reference sequence). The CDR3 has 14 residues. The CDR3 sequence is CAWGTGATNEKLFF. The CDR3 coding sequence is TGTGCCTGGGGGACAGGGGCAACTAATGAAAAACTGTTTTTT.

The chain couples TRBV11-3 to TRBJ1-1; no reliable D call. CDR3 length equals 13 residues. V was cut by 0 bases and J by 11 bases, with 13 bases left in between. The germline V gene has CDR1 SGHNT and CDR2 YENEEA. The CDR3 nucleotides read TGTGCCAGCAGCTTAGATAGTGGGTCGGGGGCTTTCTTT. Translation gives CASSLDSGSGAFF.

A note on this clone: The DNA is left out, because the CDR3 cannot be placed on it with certainty; the CDR3 is given as TCRdb lists it. The V call is TRBV6-5, the J call TRBJ2-3; the table's D call TRBD2 went unverified against the DNA. The germline V gene encodes CDR1 MNHEY and CDR2 SVGAGI. Termini included, the CDR3 measures 14 amino acids. The CDR3 is CASSSSGGRGTQYF.

The V gene is TRBV18, the J gene TRBJ2-5, with no clear D. Between the trimmed V and J ends, which lost 0 bases and 1 base, there was a span of 6 bases. The length of the CDR3 is 14 residues. Germline V gene sequence: CDR1 KGHSH, CDR2 LQKENI. The CDR3 DNA follows: TGTGCCAGCTCACCACCGTCCAGCCAAGAGACCCAGTACTTC. Translation gives CASSPPSSQETQYF.

The rearrangement joins TRBV7-3 to TRBJ1-1, with D tentatively TRBD1 (6 bases). The germline V gene has CDR1 SGHTA and CDR2 FQGTGA. V was cut by 5 bases and J by 4 bases, with 17 bases left in between. CDR3 length: 15 residues. The CDR3 reads CASSLTGGSATEAFF. In nucleotides, the CDR3 is TGTGCCAGCAGCCTCACGGGGGGCTCCGCCACTGAAGCTTTCTTT.

The sample holds one count of this clone. The chain uses TRBV11-2 and TRBJ2-2; D tentatively reads TRBD1 or TRBD2 (5 bases each). The germline V gene encodes CDR1 SGHAT and CDR2 FQNNGV. V shed 6 bases and J shed 4 bases, with 21 bases lying between them. The CDR3 loop spans 17 amino acids. DNA for the CDR3: TGTGCCAGCAGGGAACTCGGGACCGCGGCCAGCACCGGGGAGCTGTTTTTT. Translated, it gives CASRELGTAASTGELFF.

The DNA of the CDR3 is TGTGCCAGCAGTTCCTCTTGGGACAGGGTATATGAAAAACTGTTTTTT. Encoded protein: CASSSSWDRVYEKLFF. The V call is TRBV6-5, the J call TRBJ1-4, with 9 bases identical to TRBD1. Germline V lookup: CDR1 MNHEY, CDR2 SVGAGI. CDR3 length: 16 amino acids. The trim removed 4 bases at V and 6 bases at J, leaving 9 bases unmatched.

This CDR3 is CASSFDRGREKLFF. The DNA for the CDR3 is TGTGCCAGCAGCTTCGACAGGGGGCGTGAAAAACTGTTTTTT. This chain joins TRBV5-4 and TRBJ1-4; 10 bases match TRBD1. This CDR3 has 14 residues. V shed 2 bases, J shed 7 bases, and the junction held 2 bases outside the gene matches. Germline-derived CDR1 and CDR2 are SGHNT and YYREEE (reference sequence).

The chain couples TRBV10-3 to TRBJ1-2; a weak D match, TRBD1 (5 bases). Trimming removed 3 bases at V and 3 bases at J, with 17 bases between. The CDR3 spans 16 residues. CDR1 and CDR2 from the germline V gene are ENHRY and SYGVKD. CDR3 sequence: CAISDRDPGRYYGYTF. The CDR3 nucleotides are TGTGCCATCAGTGATAGGGACCCAGGGAGGTACTATGGCTACACCTTC.

The genes are TRBV5-1 and TRBJ2-1; the match to TRBD1 covers 9 bases. With V trimmed by 4 bases and J by 9 bases, 8 bases remained unmatched. The CDR3 contains 14 residues. The germline CDR1 and CDR2 sequences are SGHRS and YFSETQ. The CDR3 region is CASSPRTGEGEQFF. DNA for the CDR3: TGCGCCAGCAGCCCTAGGACAGGGGAAGGTGAGCAGTTCTTC.

The rearrangement links TRBV14 to TRBJ1-6; weak D call: TRBD1 (5 bases). Looked up from germline, CDR1 is SGHDN and CDR2 is FVKESK. CDR3 length: 15 residues. V was cut by 1 base and J by 10 bases, with 14 bases left in between. CDR3 DNA sequence: TGTGCCAGCAGCCAAGTTATAGGGGTCGGCTCACCCCTCCACTTT. Its translation: CASSQVIGVGSPLHF.

V is TRBV5-1 and J is TRBJ1-1, with D maybe TRBD1 (6 bases). Between the trimmed V and J ends, which lost 0 bases and 5 bases, there was a span of 11 bases. The CDR3 loop spans 14 amino acids. The germline gives CDR1 SGHRS, CDR2 YFSETQ. CDR3 sequence: CASSLDRAGTEAFF. The DNA for the CDR3 is TGCGCCAGCAGCTTGGACAGGGCTGGGACTGAAGCTTTCTTT. Combining the CDR3 with reference TRBV5-1 and TRBJ1-1 gives the whole variable domain KAGVTQTPRYLIKTRGQQVTLSCSPISGHRSVSWYQQTPGQGLQFLFEYFSETQRNKGNFPGRFSGRQFSNSRSEMNVSTLELGDSALYLCASSLDRAGTEAFFGQGTRLTVV.